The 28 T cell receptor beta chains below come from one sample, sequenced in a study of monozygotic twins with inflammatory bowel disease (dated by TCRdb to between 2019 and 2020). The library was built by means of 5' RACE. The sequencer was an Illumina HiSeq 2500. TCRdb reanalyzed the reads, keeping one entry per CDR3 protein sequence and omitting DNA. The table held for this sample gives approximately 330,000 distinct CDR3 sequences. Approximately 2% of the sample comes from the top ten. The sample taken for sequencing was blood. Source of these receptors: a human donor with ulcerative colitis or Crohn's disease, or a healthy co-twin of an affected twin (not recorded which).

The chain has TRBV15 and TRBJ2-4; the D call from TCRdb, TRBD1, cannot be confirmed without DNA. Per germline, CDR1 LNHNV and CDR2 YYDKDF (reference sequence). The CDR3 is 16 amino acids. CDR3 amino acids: CATSRDQVSQGAVQYF.

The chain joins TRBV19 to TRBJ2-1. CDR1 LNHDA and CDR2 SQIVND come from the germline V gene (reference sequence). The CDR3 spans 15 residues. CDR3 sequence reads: CASSIVGPPLNEQFF.

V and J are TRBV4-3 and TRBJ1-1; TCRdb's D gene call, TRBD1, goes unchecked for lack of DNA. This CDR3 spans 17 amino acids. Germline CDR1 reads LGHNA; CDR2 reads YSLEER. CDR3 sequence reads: CASSPGTAPSMNTEAFF.

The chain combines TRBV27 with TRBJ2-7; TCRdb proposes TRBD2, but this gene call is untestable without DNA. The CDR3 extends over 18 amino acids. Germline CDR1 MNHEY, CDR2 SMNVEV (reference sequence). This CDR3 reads CASSFGRGHLFSSYEQYF.

CDR3 residues: CASRADTNVLTF. The chain couples TRBV2 to TRBJ2-6. Germline V gene data show CDR1 as SNHLY and CDR2 as FYNNEI. There are 12 residues in the CDR3.

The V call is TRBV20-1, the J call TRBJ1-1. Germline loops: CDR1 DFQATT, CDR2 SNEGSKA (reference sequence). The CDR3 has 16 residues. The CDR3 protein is CSALREGSPWATEAFF.

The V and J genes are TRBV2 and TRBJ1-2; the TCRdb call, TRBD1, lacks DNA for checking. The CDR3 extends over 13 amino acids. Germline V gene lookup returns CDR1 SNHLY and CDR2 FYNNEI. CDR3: CASSPQGSDGYTF.

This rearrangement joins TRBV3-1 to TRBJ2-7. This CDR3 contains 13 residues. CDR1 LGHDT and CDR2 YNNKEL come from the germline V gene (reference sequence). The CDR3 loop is CASSHGVAYEQYF.

The CDR3 reads CASSPPGVGELFF. The genes are TRBV3-1 and TRBJ2-2; TCRdb's assignment of TRBD1 cannot be checked, as there is no DNA. Germline CDR1 is LGHDT and CDR2 is YNNKEL (reference sequence). The length of the CDR3 is 13 residues.

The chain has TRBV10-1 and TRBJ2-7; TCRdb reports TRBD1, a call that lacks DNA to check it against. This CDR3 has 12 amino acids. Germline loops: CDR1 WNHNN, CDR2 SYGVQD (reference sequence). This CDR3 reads CATGTSSYEQYF.

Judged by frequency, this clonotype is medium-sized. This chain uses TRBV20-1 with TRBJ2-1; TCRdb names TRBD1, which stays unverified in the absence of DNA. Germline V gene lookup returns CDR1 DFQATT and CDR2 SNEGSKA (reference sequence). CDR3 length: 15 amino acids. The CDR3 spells CSARVPGFQSNEQFF.

The CDR3 region is CASSVLGGNYEQYF. The chain combines TRBV28 with TRBJ2-7; TCRdb selects TRBD1, and the lack of DNA leaves this call unchecked. The CDR3 is 14 residues long. CDR1 is MDHEN, CDR2 SYDVKM, per germline.

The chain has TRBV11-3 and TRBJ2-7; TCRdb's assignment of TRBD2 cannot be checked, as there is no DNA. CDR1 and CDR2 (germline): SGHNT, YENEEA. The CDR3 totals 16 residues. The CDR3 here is CASSLDGLAGADEQYF.

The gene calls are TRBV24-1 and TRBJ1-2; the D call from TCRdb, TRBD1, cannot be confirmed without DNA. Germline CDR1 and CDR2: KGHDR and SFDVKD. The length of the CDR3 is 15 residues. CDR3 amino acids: CATSDAGQGNYGYTF.

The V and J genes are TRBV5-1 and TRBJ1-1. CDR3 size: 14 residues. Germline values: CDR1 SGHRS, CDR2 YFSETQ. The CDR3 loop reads CASSLAGMNTEAFF.

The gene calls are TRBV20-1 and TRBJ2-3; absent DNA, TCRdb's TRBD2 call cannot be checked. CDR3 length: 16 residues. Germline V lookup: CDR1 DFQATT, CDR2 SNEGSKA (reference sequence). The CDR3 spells CSAGLAGHLPTDTQYF.

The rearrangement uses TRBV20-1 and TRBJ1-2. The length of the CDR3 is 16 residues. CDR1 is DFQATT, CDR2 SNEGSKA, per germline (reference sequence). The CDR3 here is CSARDPAGGKIWGYTF.

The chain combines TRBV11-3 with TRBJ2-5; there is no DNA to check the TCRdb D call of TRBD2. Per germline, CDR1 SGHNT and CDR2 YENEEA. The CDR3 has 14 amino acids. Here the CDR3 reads CASSLGGNGETQYF.

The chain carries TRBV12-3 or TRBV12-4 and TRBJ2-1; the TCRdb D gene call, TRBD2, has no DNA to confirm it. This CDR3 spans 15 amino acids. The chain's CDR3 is CASTVSGGFYNEQFF.

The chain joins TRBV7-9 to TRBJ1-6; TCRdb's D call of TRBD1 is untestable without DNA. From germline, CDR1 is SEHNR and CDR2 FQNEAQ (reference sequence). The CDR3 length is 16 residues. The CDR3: CASSPDTSSYNSPLHF.

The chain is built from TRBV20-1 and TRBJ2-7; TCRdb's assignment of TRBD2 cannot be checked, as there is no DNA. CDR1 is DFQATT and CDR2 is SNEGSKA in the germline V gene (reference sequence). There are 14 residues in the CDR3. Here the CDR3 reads CSAVLRLAALEQYF.

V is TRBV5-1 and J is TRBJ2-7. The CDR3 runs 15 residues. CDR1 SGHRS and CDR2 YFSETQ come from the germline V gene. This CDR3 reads CASSLEIRLGYEQYF.

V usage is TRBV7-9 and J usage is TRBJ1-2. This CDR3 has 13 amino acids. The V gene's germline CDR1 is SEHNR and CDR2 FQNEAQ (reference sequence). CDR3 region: CASSLEGSHGYTF. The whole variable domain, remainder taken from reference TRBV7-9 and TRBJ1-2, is DTGVSQNPRHKITKRGQNVTFRCDPISEHNRLYWYRQTLGQGPEFLTYFQNEAQLEKSRLLSDRFSAERPKGSFSTLEIQRTEQGDSAMYLCASSLEGSHGYTFGSGTRLTVV.

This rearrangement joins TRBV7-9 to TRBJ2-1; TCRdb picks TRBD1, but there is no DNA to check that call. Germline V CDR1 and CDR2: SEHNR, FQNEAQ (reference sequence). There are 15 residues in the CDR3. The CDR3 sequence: CASSLVGGSNNEQFF.

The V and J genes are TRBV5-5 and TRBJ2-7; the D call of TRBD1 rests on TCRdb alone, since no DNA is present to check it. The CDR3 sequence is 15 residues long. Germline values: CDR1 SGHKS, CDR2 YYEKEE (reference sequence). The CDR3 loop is CASSVLRQGFGEQYF.

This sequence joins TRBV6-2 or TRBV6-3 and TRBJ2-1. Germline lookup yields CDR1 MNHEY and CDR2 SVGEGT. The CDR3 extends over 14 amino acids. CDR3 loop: CASSYLAEHNEQFF.

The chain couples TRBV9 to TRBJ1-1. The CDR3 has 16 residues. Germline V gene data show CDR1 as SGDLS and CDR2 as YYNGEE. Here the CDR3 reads CASSVVAGSSNTEAFF.

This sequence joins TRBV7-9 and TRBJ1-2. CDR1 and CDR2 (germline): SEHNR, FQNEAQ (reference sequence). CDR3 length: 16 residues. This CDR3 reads CASSPDMGGNPDGYTF.